Listed here is a single T cell receptor (beta chain). No cognate antigen has been identified for it. Nothing much larger sits one base from this clone, and base qualities are not available. The CDR3 has 14 amino acids, counting the end cysteine and phenylalanine. The entry retains the CDR3 DNA only, 42 bases that are in frame from base 1. Based on the germline V gene, the CDR1 and CDR2 sequences are SGHRS and YFSETQ. Trimming accounts for 1 base at V and 2 bases at J, while the number of junction bases matched to no gene is 3. The time point label here, explained by the study, means: week 47, end of study. A 20-mer mutant IDH1 peptide at 300 micrograms in Montanide made up each vaccine dose, which was injected subcutaneously together with topical imiquimod. Patients received eight vaccinations in weeks 1, 3, 5, 7, 11, 15, 19 and 23, corresponding to visits V03 through V10. The donors had newly diagnosed IDH1-mutant astrocytomas of WHO grade 3 or 4 that showed loss of nuclear ATRX. The samples were drawn from NOA16, a multicentre, single-arm, open-label phase I trial in Germany that tested a mutant IDH1 peptide vaccine in humans for the first time. Genomic DNA for TCRB sequencing was extracted from EDTA blood using the DNeasy Blood and Tissue Kit.

To prepare the library, the immunoSEQ multiplex PCR assay was applied. The hsTCRB Kit was used according to the manufacturer's protocol to amplify rearranged TCR beta chain sequences. TCRB libraries were sequenced on an Illumina MiSeq. Regarding the original processing steps: Demultiplexing, trimming and gene mapping were performed with the kit vendor's proprietary platform. TCRdb took this table from immuneACCESS and kept in-frame rearrangements with V and J called. Such tables lack part of the clones; where checked against another copy, unresolved V genes explain under half of the gap, and the rest is unexplained. The V and J calls and clone size were taken over from that table, and D and trimming were inferred from the DNA. The sample table holds 25,000 to 35,000 clones, of which roughly 84% were seen once. The ten largest clonotypes hold about 30% of the sample. The data originate from a study of a mutant IDH1 vaccine in newly diagnosed glioma (dated by TCRdb to the early 2020s). Background for the entire study: Vaccination was initiated 4-6 weeks after radiotherapy alone, or concurrently with temozolomide cycles in the chemotherapy-containing groups. Six visits were used for peripheral blood collection: V03 (baseline), V05, V07, V10, V12 and V13. Visit V12 was the week-35 safety follow-up and visit V13 was the week-47 end of study. Of the 25 to 40 treated patients, roughly 62% were male and around 40% were female, and the mean age was 40.4 years. Prior to enrollment, standard therapy consisting of radiotherapy alone, temozolomide alone, or radiochemotherapy with temozolomide had been administered to patients, with the combination being received by most patients. Longitudinal TCRB deep sequencing was performed for 25 to 30 treated patients wherever samples were available for exploratory analyses. Overall results and qualifications from the work: Across multiple MHC alleles, vaccine-induced immune responses were seen in roughly 93% of patients. The authors stated that sample limitations prevented analyses of patient blood samples from being reproduced. Selection of PBMC samples for TCRB deep sequencing was based on availability. Pseudoprogression seemed to be unrelated to changes in the top peripheral T cell clonotypes found by TCRB sequencing.

Sequencing used PBMCs, obtained from a glioma patient whose treatment included an IDH1 peptide vaccine. In this chain, TRBV5-1 is recombined with TRBJ2-7, and 7 bases in between align with TRBD1. This sequence originates from a man aged 25-45 years with glioma. The DNA sequence reads TGCGCCAGCAGCTTGCACGACAGGGCCTACGAGCAGTACTTC. Translation gives CASSLHDRAYEQYF.